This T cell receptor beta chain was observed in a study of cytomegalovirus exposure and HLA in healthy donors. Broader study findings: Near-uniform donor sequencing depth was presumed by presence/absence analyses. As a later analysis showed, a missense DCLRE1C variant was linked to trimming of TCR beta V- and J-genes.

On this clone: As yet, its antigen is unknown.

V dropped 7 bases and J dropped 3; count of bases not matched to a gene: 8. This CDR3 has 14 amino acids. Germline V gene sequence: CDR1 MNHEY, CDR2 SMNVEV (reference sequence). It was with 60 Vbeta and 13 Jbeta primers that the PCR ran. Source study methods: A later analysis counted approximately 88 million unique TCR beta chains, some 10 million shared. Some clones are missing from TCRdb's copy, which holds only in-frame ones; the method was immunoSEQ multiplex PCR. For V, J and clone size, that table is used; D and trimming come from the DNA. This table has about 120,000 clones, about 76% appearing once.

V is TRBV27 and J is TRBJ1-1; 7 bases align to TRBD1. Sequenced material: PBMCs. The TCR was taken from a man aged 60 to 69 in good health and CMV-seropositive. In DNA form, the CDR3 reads TGTGCCAGCAATAAGGGACAGCTGGACACTGAAGCTTTCTTT. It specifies CASNKGQLDTEAFF.